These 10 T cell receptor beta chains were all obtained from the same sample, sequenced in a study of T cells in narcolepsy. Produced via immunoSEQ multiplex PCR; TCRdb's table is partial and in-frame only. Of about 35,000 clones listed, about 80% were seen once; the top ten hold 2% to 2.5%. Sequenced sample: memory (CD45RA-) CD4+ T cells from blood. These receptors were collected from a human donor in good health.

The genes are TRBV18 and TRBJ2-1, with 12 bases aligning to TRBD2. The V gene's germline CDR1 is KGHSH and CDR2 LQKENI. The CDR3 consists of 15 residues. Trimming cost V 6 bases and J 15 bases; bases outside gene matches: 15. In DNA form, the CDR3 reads TGTGCCAGCTCGCAACCGGGACTAGCGGGCGGTGGACGGTTCTTC. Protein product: CASSQPGLAGGGRFF.

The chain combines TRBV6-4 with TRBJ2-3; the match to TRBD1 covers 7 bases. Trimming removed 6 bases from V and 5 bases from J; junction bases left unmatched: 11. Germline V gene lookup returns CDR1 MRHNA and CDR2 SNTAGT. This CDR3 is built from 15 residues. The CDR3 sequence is CASRAPRGHEDTQYF. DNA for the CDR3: TGTGCCAGCAGGGCCCCGAGGGGGCATGAAGATACGCAGTATTTT.

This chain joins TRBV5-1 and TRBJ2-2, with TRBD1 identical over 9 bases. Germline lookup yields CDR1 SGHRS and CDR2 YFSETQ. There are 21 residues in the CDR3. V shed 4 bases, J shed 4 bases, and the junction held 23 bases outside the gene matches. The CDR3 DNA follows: TGCGCCAGCAGCACATTACAGGGGGCGAGTCCCCTCCATTCGCTCACCGGGGAGCTGTTTTTT. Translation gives CASSTLQGASPLHSLTGELFF.

CDR3 sequence reads: CASSYQGEFTDTQYF. Here the CDR3 DNA reads TGTGCCAGCAGCTACCAGGGTGAATTCACAGATACGCAGTATTTT. The genes are TRBV9 and TRBJ2-3; possibly TRBD1 for D (5 bases). Germline V gives CDR1 SGDLS, CDR2 YYNGEE. V was cut by 4 bases and J by 2 bases, with 14 bases left in between. The CDR3 consists of 15 residues.

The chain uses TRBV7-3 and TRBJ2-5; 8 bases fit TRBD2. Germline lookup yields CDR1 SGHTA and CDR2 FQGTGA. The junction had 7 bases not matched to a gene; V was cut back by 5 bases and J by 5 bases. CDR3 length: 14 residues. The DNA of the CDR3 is TGTGCCAGCAGCGCCGGGGGGGCAGGCGAGACCCAGTACTTC. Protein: CASSAGGAGETQYF.

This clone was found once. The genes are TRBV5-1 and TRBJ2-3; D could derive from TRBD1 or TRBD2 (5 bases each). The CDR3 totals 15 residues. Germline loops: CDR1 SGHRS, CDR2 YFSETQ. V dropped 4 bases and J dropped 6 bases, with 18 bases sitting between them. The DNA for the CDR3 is TGCGCCAGCAGCACATTTCCGGGGCCAGGGGATACGCAGTATTTT. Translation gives CASSTFPGPGDTQYF.

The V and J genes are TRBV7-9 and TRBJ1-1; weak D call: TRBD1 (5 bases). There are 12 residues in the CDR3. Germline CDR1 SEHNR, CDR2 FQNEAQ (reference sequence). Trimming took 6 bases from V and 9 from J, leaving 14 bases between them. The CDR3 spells CASSLDGAKAFF. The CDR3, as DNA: TGTGCCAGCAGTTTGGACGGGGCCAAAGCTTTCTTT.

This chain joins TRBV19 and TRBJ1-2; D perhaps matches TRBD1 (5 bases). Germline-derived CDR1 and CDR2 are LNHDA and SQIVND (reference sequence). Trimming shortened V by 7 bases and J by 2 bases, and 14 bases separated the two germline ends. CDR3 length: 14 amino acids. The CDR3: CASNPAGQNYGYTF. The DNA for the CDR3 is TGTGCCAGTAACCCCGCGGGGCAGAACTATGGCTACACCTTC.

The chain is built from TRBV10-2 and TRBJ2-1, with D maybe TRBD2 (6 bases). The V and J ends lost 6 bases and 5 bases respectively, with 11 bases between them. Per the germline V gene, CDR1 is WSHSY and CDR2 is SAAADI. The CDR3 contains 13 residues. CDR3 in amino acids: CASRWGGDNEQFF. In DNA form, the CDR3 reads TGCGCCAGCAGATGGGGAGGAGACAATGAGCAGTTCTTC.

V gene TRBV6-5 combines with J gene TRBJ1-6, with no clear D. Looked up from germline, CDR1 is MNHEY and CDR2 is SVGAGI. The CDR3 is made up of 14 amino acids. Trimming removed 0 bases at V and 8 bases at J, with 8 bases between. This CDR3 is CASSYSSSDSPLHF. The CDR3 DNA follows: TGTGCCAGCAGTTACTCGAGTTCAGATTCACCCCTCCACTTT.